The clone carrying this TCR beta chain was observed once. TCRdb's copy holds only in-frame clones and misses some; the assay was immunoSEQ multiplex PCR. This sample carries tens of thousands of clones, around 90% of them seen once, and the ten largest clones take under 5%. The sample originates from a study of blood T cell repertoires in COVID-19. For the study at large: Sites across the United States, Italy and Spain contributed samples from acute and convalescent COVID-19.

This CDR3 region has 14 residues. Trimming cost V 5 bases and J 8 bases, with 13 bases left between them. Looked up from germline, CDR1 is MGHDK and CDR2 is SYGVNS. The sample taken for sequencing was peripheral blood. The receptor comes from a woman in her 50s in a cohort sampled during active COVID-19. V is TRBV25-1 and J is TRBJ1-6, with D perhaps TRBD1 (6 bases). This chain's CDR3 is CASSTGTRDSPLHF. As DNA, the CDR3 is TGTGCCAGCAGTACCGGGACAAGGGATTCACCCCTCCACTTT.